Following are 30 T cell receptor beta chains from one sample sequenced in a study of shared clonotypes between healthy human individuals. The data were produced by immunoSEQ multiplex PCR, yet TCRdb's version contains in-frame clones alone and is incomplete. The data hold around 980,000 clones, with 75% to 80% observed a single time. The sequenced material came from memory CD4+ T cells from PBMCs. The subset was: CD45RA-negative fraction. These TCRs come from a man aged 18 to 29 in good health. Some clones in this sample may be carry-over from other donors' samples.

The chain links TRBV7-8 to TRBJ1-5, with 8 nucleotides matching TRBD1. Germline V gives CDR1 SGHVS, CDR2 FQNEAQ. The V and J ends lost 1 base and 10 bases, in that order; junction bases with no gene match: 12. This CDR3 contains 16 residues. CDR3 bases: TGTGCCAGCAGCTTAGTCGGGACAGGACAAGGAGGCCCCCAGCATTTT. Amino acids: CASSLVGTGQGGPQHF.

This sequence joins TRBV6-1 and TRBJ2-6; no definite D call. The CDR3 sequence is 17 residues long. Trimming cost V 1 base and J 0 bases, with 10 bases left between them. The germline V gene has CDR1 MNHNS and CDR2 SASEGT. The CDR3, as DNA: TGTGCCAGCAGTGAAGTGAGCAGCAGCTCTGGGGCCAACGTCCTGACTTTC. It translates to CASSEVSSSSGANVLTF.

V gene TRBV28 combines with J gene TRBJ2-5; a weak D match, TRBD2 (6 bases). The CDR3 length is 15 residues. Germline V gene sequence: CDR1 MDHEN, CDR2 SYDVKM. V was shortened by 8 bases and J by 2 bases, with 18 bases between the two germline ends. As DNA, the CDR3 is TGTGCCAGCGGTCGTGCGGGATCGCTACAAGAGACCCAGTACTTC. Translating gives CASGRAGSLQETQYF.

The chain joins TRBV7-2 to TRBJ1-5; D is unclear. Germline CDR1 reads SGHTA; CDR2 reads FQGNSA. V lost 4 bases and J 3 bases, leaving 10 bases between the germline ends. The CDR3 extends over 14 amino acids. The CDR3 reads CASSSSALNQPQHF. The CDR3 bases are TGTGCCAGCAGCTCCAGTGCTCTCAATCAGCCCCAGCATTTT.

This clone was detected only a few times. J is TRBJ1-5 and V is TRBV7-2; maybe TRBD1 (5 bases). The V end was cut by 3 bases, the J end by 11 bases, with 11 bases between. CDR3 length: 12 amino acids. Germline V lookup: CDR1 SGHTA, CDR2 FQGNSA. DNA of the CDR3: TGTGCCAGCAGCTTCCAGGGAATGACCCAGCATTTT. Translating it yields CASSFQGMTQHF.

V gene TRBV2 combines with J gene TRBJ1-2; D call uncertain. In germline, CDR1 is SNHLY, CDR2 FYNNEI. V was pared by 7 bases and J by 4 bases, with 10 bases between. The CDR3 has 12 amino acids. The CDR3 nucleotides are TGTGCCAGCACCCTTCTTTTCTATGGCTACACCTTC. It translates to CASTLLFYGYTF.

The chain couples TRBV2 to TRBJ1-2; possibly TRBD1 for D (5 bases). V lost 7 bases to trimming and J lost 1 base, with 19 bases between them. The germline gives CDR1 SNHLY, CDR2 FYNNEI. The CDR3 runs to 16 residues. The CDR3 bases are TGTGCCAGCACTCTCGGCCTGGGGCTCATTAACTATGGCTACACCTTC. This sequence encodes CASTLGLGLINYGYTF.

J is TRBJ2-2 and V is TRBV5-1; 8 positions agree with TRBD2. This CDR3 is 15 amino acids long. V lost 4 bases, J lost 7 bases, and 9 bases stayed unmatched. The germline CDR1 and CDR2 sequences are SGHRS and YFSETQ. The CDR3 is CASSPGTSSHGELFF. Here the CDR3 DNA reads TGCGCCAGCAGCCCAGGGACTAGTTCCCACGGGGAGCTGTTTTTT.

In regard to this clone: Other nucleotide sequences from this sample produce the same CDR3. The chain carries TRBV25-1 and TRBJ1-4; D unclear. Trimming took 6 bases from V and 0 from J, leaving 11 bases between them. Germline-derived CDR1 and CDR2 are MGHDK and SYGVNS. The CDR3 is 15 amino acids. The CDR3 reads CASSEGGATNEKLFF. The CDR3 DNA sequence: TGTGCCAGCAGCGAGGGAGGAGCAACTAATGAAAAACTGTTTTTT.

The chain joins TRBV7-3 to TRBJ1-2; the D gene is possibly TRBD1 (5 bases). The V and J ends lost 1 base and 3 bases respectively, with 6 bases between them. The CDR3 extends over 13 amino acids. Germline assignment: CDR1 SGHTA and CDR2 FQGTGA. The CDR3 DNA reads as TGTGCCAGCAGCTTAAGAGGGGACTATGGCTACACCTTC. It encodes CASSLRGDYGYTF.

This clone was picked up one time. The rearrangement links TRBV5-1 to TRBJ2-7, with D possibly being TRBD2 (5 bases). The CDR3 is 14 amino acids. V shed 3 bases and J shed 1 base, with 11 bases lying between them. Germline lookup yields CDR1 SGHRS and CDR2 YFSETQ. CDR3 protein: CASSSGGPSYEQYF. The CDR3 DNA sequence: TGCGCCAGCAGCTCCGGAGGTCCATCCTACGAGCAGTACTTC.

This clone occurred many times. This sequence joins TRBV7-7 and TRBJ1-1; 9 bases match TRBD1. Per germline, CDR1 SSHAT and CDR2 FNYEAQ (reference sequence). The CDR3 covers 13 residues. Unmatched junction bases numbered 1, after V lost 5 bases and J lost 3 bases. Here the CDR3 DNA reads TGTGCCAGCAGCCGGGACAGGGACACTGAAGCTTTCTTT. It encodes CASSRDRDTEAFF.

The chain joins TRBV5-4 to TRBJ1-3; 8 bases are shared with TRBD1. Unmatched junction bases numbered 7, after V lost 4 bases and J lost 4 bases. This CDR3 has 15 amino acids. In germline, CDR1 is SGHNT, CDR2 YYREEE (reference sequence). The CDR3 sequence: CASSPGQGWGNTIYF. CDR3 coding DNA: TGTGCCAGCAGCCCTGGACAGGGTTGGGGAAACACCATATATTTT.

This chain uses TRBV7-3 with TRBJ1-1, with a possible D match to TRBD1 (6 bases). Germline loops: CDR1 SGHTA, CDR2 FQGTGA. Trimming shortened V by 5 bases and J by 0 bases, and 10 bases separated the two germline ends. There are 14 residues in the CDR3. CDR3 DNA: TGTGCCAGCAGCCCAACAGGGATGAACACTGAAGCTTTCTTT. Protein product: CASSPTGMNTEAFF.

The chain uses TRBV4-1 and TRBJ2-4; D remains ambiguous. Trimming cost V 2 bases and J 1 base, with 15 bases left between them. CDR3 length equals 17 residues. Germline V gives CDR1 MGHRA, CDR2 YSYEKL. CDR3 in DNA: TGCGCCAGCAGCCAACTCGGGCCTGCGTGGGCCAAAAACATTCAGTACTTC. Protein: CASSQLGPAWAKNIQYF.

The V call is TRBV2, the J call TRBJ2-5; tentatively, D is TRBD1 or TRBD2 (7 bases each). The CDR3 spans 15 residues. Germline V gene data show CDR1 as SNHLY and CDR2 as FYNNEI. Trimming removed 7 bases from V and 4 bases from J, with 19 bases in between. CDR3 in DNA: TGTGCCAGCACTAAAGGGAGGGGGCGCATAGAGACCCAGTACTTC. Translated: CASTKGRGRIETQYF. The whole variable domain, remainder taken from reference TRBV2 and TRBJ2-5, is EPEVTQTPSHQVTQMGQEVILRCVPISNHLYFYWYRQILGQKVEFLVSFYNNEISEKSEIFDDQFSVERPDGSNFTLKIRSTKLEDSAMYFCASTKGRGRIETQYFGPGTRLLVL.

In its sample, this clone was seen once. The CDR3 sequence: CASSQDRLNTGELFF. CDR3 nucleotides: TGTGCCAGCAGCCAGGACAGGCTTAACACCGGGGAGCTGTTTTTT. The V call is TRBV5-4, the J call TRBJ2-2; 7 bases are a match to TRBD1. Germline values: CDR1 SGHNT, CDR2 YYREEE (reference sequence). The CDR3 runs to 15 residues. Germline trimming cut 4 bases from V and 2 bases from J; bases unmatched to any gene: 5.

This clone has a single count. V usage is TRBV11-3 and J usage is TRBJ2-7, with a possible D match to TRBD1 (5 bases). Germline V CDR1 and CDR2: SGHNT, YENEEA. Trimming cost V 5 bases and J 0 bases, with 14 bases left between them. The CDR3 is 15 amino acids. The CDR3 spells CASSPGSVNSYEQYF. The DNA of the CDR3 is TGTGCCAGCAGCCCAGGGTCAGTGAACTCCTACGAGCAGTACTTC.

The chain uses TRBV28 and TRBJ1-2; 9 bases agree with TRBD1. Germline loops: CDR1 MDHEN, CDR2 SYDVKM. The CDR3 runs to 15 residues. The trim removed 7 bases at V and 1 base at J, leaving 7 bases unmatched. CDR3 in amino acids: CASTSGTGLNYGYTF. The CDR3 bases are TGTGCCAGCACCTCCGGGACAGGGCTTAACTATGGCTACACCTTC.

The J gene is TRBJ2-7, the V gene TRBV5-4, with D perhaps TRBD1 or TRBD2 (6 bases each). V was pared by 4 bases and J by 3 bases, with 14 bases between. The CDR3 totals 14 residues. CDR1 is SGHNT and CDR2 is YYREEE in the germline V gene (reference sequence). The CDR3 bases are TGTGCCAGCAGCCCGGAGGGCAGGGGCTACGAGCAGTACTTC. Translation gives CASSPEGRGYEQYF.

The V and J genes are TRBV29-1 and TRBJ2-7; perhaps TRBD2 as D (6 bases). Germline V CDR1 and CDR2: SQVTM, ANQGSEA. This CDR3 has 13 amino acids. The V end was cut by 3 bases, the J end by 5 bases, with 14 bases between. CDR3 residues: CSVDRLGRNEQYF. CDR3 coding DNA: TGCAGCGTTGATAGACTAGGAAGGAACGAGCAGTACTTC.

The rearrangement uses TRBV10-1 and TRBJ2-4; a weak D match, TRBD2 (7 bases). The germline CDR1 and CDR2 sequences are WNHNN and SYGVQD (reference sequence). Between the trimmed V and J ends, which lost 8 bases and 3 bases, there was a span of 17 bases. The CDR3 contains 15 residues. The CDR3 protein is CASPLRGASKNIQYF. In DNA form, the CDR3 reads TGCGCCAGCCCTCTTCGGGGGGCTAGCAAAAACATTCAGTACTTC.

About this clone: Other nucleotide sequences in the sample specify the same CDR3. The rearrangement joins TRBV20-1 to TRBJ1-2; D is perhaps TRBD1 (5 bases). Germline V CDR1 and CDR2: DFQATT, SNEGSKA (reference sequence). CDR3 length equals 11 residues. V was cut by 3 bases and J by 4 bases, with 6 bases left in between. CDR3 DNA sequence: TGCAGTGCTAGGGGGGGCTATGGCTACACCTTC. It encodes CSARGGYGYTF.

J is TRBJ2-3 and V is TRBV30; D gene unclear. Germline loops: CDR1 GTSNPN, CDR2 SVGIG (reference sequence). Between the trimmed V and J ends, which lost 1 base and 3 bases, there was a span of 5 bases. The CDR3 is 12 amino acids. The CDR3, as DNA: TGTGCCTGGAGTGCCCTGACAGATACGCAGTATTTT. Protein product: CAWSALTDTQYF.

CDR3 in DNA: TGCGCCAGCAGGGCCGGTAGGGGCCCCACAGATACGCAGTATTTT. Protein: CASRAGRGPTDTQYF. The rearrangement uses TRBV5-1 and TRBJ2-3; possible D gene TRBD1, 5 bases. The CDR3 spans 15 residues. Trimming removed 5 bases from V and 2 bases from J, with 15 bases in between. Germline V gene lookup returns CDR1 SGHRS and CDR2 YFSETQ.

This chain joins TRBV5-4 and TRBJ2-5, with D uncertain. The CDR3 loop spans 17 amino acids. Germline CDR1 reads SGHNT; CDR2 reads YYREEE (reference sequence). The V end lost 0 bases, the J end lost 0 bases, and 15 bases lay between the germline ends. This CDR3 is CASSLDVVRRYQETQYF. The CDR3 nucleotides read TGTGCCAGCAGCTTGGATGTAGTGCGCAGGTACCAAGAGACCCAGTACTTC.

The chain recombines TRBV6-5 with TRBJ2-5; D may be TRBD1 or TRBD2 (5 bases each). The germline V gene has CDR1 MNHEY and CDR2 SVGAGI. The V gene lost 8 bases and the J gene lost 1 base, with 11 bases spanning the gap. This CDR3 comprises 13 residues. The CDR3 protein is CASRRGSQETQYF. The CDR3 coding sequence is TGTGCCAGCCGACGGGGCAGCCAAGAGACCCAGTACTTC.

This clone was seen more than once but under ten times. This chain joins TRBV9 and TRBJ1-5; D is uncertain. The CDR3 contains 13 residues. The V gene lost 0 bases and the J gene lost 6 bases, with 7 bases spanning the gap. The germline V gene has CDR1 SGDLS and CDR2 YYNGEE. The CDR3 DNA follows: TGTGCCAGCAGCGTAGGTTTATCTCAGCCCCAGCATTTT. Protein sequence: CASSVGLSQPQHF. The full variable domain, rest sourced from reference TRBV9 and TRBJ1-5, is DSGVTQTPKHLITATGQRVTLRCSPRSGDLSVYWYQQSLDQGLQFLIQYYNGEERAKGNILERFSAQQFPDLHSELNLSSLELGDSALYFCASSVGLSQPQHFGDGTRLSIL.

The J gene is TRBJ2-2, the V gene TRBV5-4; tentative D call: TRBD1 (5 bases). The CDR3 extends over 15 amino acids. Trimming removed 3 bases from V and 1 base from J, with 10 bases in between. CDR1 is SGHNT and CDR2 is YYREEE in the germline V gene (reference sequence). The DNA for the CDR3 is TGTGCCAGCAGCTGGGGCACGCTGAACACCGGGGAGCTGTTTTTT. This encodes CASSWGTLNTGELFF.

The chain joins TRBV5-1 to TRBJ1-1, with TRBD1 identical over 7 bases. The J segment lost 5 bases and the V segment lost 3 bases, leaving 13 bases of the junction unmatched. The length of the CDR3 is 16 residues. The germline CDR1 and CDR2 sequences are SGHRS and YFSETQ. The chain's CDR3 is CASSSTTGTPQTEAFF. CDR3 nucleotides: TGCGCCAGCAGCTCCACGACAGGGACACCCCAGACTGAAGCTTTCTTT.